The TCR beta chain described here comes from a study of spatial heterogeneity in lung cancer. Whole-study context: Consistent detection of more beta-chain than alpha-chain sequences was observed. General study points: The study found that expanded intratumoral alpha and beta TCR counts tracked tumor mutation counts.

The sample's time point: sample taken at primary tumor resection. From tumor, nontumor lung or frozen PBMC, whole RNA was taken unsorted for sequencing. TCRdb called the 5' RACE reads again in MiXCR, with one record for every CDR3 protein. The sample includes 11,000 to 15,000 distinct CDR3 sequences, about 4.8% of them seen just once. This clonotype was seen many times. Its target is not known. Being off target in a library aimed at alpha chains, this beta chain has a size of little meaning. The V gene's germline CDR1 is SGHRS and CDR2 YFSETQ. V dropped 4 bases and J dropped 1; count of bases not matched to a gene: 9. This CDR3 is built from 16 residues.

The input for sequencing was lung tumor tissue, taken at surgery. The V and J genes are TRBV5-1 and TRBJ2-3, with 7 bases lining up with TRBD2. This clonotype was obtained from a female donor with early-stage non-small cell lung cancer. The CDR3 is CASSAGDYGGTDTQYF. In DNA, the CDR3 is TGCGCCAGCAGCGCGGGGGACTATGGGGGCACAGATACGCAGTATTTT.